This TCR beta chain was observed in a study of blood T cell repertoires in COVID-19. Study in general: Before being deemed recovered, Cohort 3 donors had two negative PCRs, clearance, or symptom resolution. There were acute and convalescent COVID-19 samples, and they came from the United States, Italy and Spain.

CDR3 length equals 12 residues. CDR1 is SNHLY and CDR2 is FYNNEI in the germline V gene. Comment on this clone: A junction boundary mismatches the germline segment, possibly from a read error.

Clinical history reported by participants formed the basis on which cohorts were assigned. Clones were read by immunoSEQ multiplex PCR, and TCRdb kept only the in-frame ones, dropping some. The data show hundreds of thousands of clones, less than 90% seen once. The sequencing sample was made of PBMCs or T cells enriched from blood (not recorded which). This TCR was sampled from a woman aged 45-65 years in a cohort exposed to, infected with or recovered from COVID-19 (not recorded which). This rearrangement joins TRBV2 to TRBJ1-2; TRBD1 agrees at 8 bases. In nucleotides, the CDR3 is TGTGCCAGCAGCCGCGGACAGGGAGTCAAGGCCTTC. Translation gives CASSRGQGVKAF.